This TCR beta chain emerged from a study of cytomegalovirus exposure and HLA in healthy donors. Study results and limitations: Diagnosis of cytomegalovirus status made by the classifier reportedly showed high specificity and sensitivity. 164 TCR beta chains were listed as cytomegalovirus-associated. In a later analysis, specific HLA alleles were associated with 16,000 or so TCR beta sequences at a 0.05 false discovery rate.

Concerning this clone itself: The antigen is not known.

PCR primers comprised 60 Vbeta and 13 Jbeta primers. Data came from immunoSEQ multiplex PCR; TCRdb stores just in-frame clones and leaves some out. The table shows around 100,000 clones, with about 80% occurring only once. CDR1 and CDR2 from the germline V gene are GTSNPN and SVGIG (reference sequence). This CDR3 has 14 amino acids. V shed 2 bases, J shed 3 bases, and the junction held 6 bases outside the gene matches. The chain has TRBV30 and TRBJ2-7, with 8 bases identical to TRBD1. Sequencing used PBMCs. This receptor was identified in a woman aged 40-49 years in good health and CMV-seronegative. DNA for the CDR3: TGTGCCTGGAGTCCGGGACAGGCTAGCTACGAGCAGTACTTC. Translating it yields CAWSPGQASYEQYF.